The clone carrying this T cell receptor beta chain has ten or more counts. Investigators prepared the TCR beta libraries by applying iRepertoire HTBI primers and Arm-PCR of CDR3 regions. TCRdb reanalysed the multiplex PCR reads using MiXCR and keeps one entry per CDR3 protein. The sample consists of some 340,000 distinct CDR3 sequences, about an eighth of them appearing once. Time point in this sample: newly diagnosed GD, antithyroid drugs for less than 3 months. PBMCs were the source of the RNA used for TCR sequencing. Doctors identified Graves' disease using the American Thyroid Association guidelines. This record belongs to a study of regulatory T cells in long-lasting Graves disease. The CDR3 totals 14 residues. Germline-derived CDR1 and CDR2 are GTSNPN and SVGIG (reference sequence). V shed 0 bases, J shed 4 bases, and the junction held 0 bases outside the gene matches. The sample was also linked to a second study, of T cells in Graves' hyperthyroidism and ophthalmopathy. As reported in that work: Newly diagnosed patients aged 18 to 65 had hyperthyroidism of under 2 months' duration. Carried out on the TCR CDR3, a first-round RT-PCR used the HTBI primer set.

Sequencing used peripheral blood mononuclear cells (PBMCs), obtained at new diagnosis, from a patient treated with antithyroid drugs. The chain couples TRBV30 to TRBJ2-1; 10 bases match TRBD2. The TCR comes from a woman aged 18-30 years with Graves disease. The CDR3 bases are TGTGCCTGGAGTGTACTAGCGGGGTACAATGAGCAGTTCTTC. Translated: CAWSVLAGYNEQFF.